This paragraph reports one T cell receptor (beta chain). The antigen is not known. This specimen belongs to a study of cytomegalovirus exposure and HLA in healthy donors. Study-wide results and limits: A few CMV-associated chains were confirmed in vitro to be specific for CMV antigens. According to reports, the classifier identified cytomegalovirus status with high specificity and sensitivity. What a later analysis showed was that several of the most significant clusters appeared linked to common viral pathogens. Reportedly, TCR beta sequences accurately predicted HLA-A and HLA-B alleles in most subjects.

60 Vbeta and 13 Jbeta primers were used in PCR. The protocol was immunoSEQ multiplex PCR, while the TCRdb copy is restricted to in-frame clones and leaves out a portion. This table holds over 120,000 clones, 75% found once. Germline trimming cut 6 bases from V and 7 bases from J; bases unmatched to any gene: 16. There are 17 residues in the CDR3. Germline V CDR1 and CDR2: MDHEN, SYDVKM. The sample comprised PBMCs. This clonotype originated in a man between 25 and 39 years old in good health and CMV-seronegative. The V call is TRBV28, the J call TRBJ2-2, with 8 bases aligning to TRBD2. CDR3 sequence: CASSGFPSGRSNGELFF. In nucleotides, the CDR3 is TGTGCCAGCAGCGGTTTCCCAAGCGGGAGAAGTAACGGGGAGCTGTTTTTT.